Listed here are 26 T cell receptor beta chains from one sample, sequenced in a study of control samples from healthy donors and cancer patients. Profiling relied on immunoSEQ multiplex PCR, and the TCRdb table lists in-frame clones only, not all of them. The sample holds fewer than 95,000 clones, about 85% seen once. The specimen sequenced was blood. The receptors come from a man aged 30 to 39 in good health.

V usage is TRBV3-1 (or the pseudogene TRBV3-2) and J usage is TRBJ2-5, with D uncertain. CDR1 is LGHDT and CDR2 is YNNKEL in the germline V gene (reference sequence). The germline V and J ends were trimmed by 1 base and 1 base, with 19 bases remaining between them. This CDR3 region has 18 residues. CDR3 in amino acids: CASSQAGFRARGQETQYF. The DNA of the CDR3 is TGTGCCAGCAGCCAAGCGGGTTTCAGAGCTCGTGGCCAAGAGACCCAGTACTTC.

The chain employs TRBV6-5 and TRBJ1-1, with a weak D call TRBD1 (5 bases). The CDR3 has 16 amino acids. Trimming shortened V by 4 bases and J by 4 bases, and 19 bases separated the two germline ends. CDR1 MNHEY and CDR2 SVGAGI come from the germline V gene. Here the CDR3 reads CASSSRITGLSTEAFF. In DNA, the CDR3 is TGTGCCAGCAGTTCCCGAATAACAGGTCTGAGCACTGAAGCTTTCTTT.

V and J are TRBV5-1 and TRBJ2-3, with 12 bases identical to TRBD2. V lost 2 bases and J lost 2; bases outside the gene matches: 6. Looked up from germline, CDR1 is SGHRS and CDR2 is YFSETQ. The CDR3 is 17 residues long. The CDR3 protein is CASSFKTSGGPTDTQYF. The CDR3 region has the DNA TGCGCCAGCAGCTTCAAGACTAGCGGGGGCCCCACAGATACGCAGTATTTT.

The chain couples TRBV18 to TRBJ2-2; D unclear. The CDR3 is 15 residues long. V lost 2 bases, J lost 6 bases, and 13 bases lay in between. The germline V gene has CDR1 KGHSH and CDR2 LQKENI. This CDR3 reads CASSPESGLAGELFF. The CDR3, as DNA: TGTGCCAGCTCACCAGAATCCGGTTTGGCCGGGGAGCTGTTTTTT.

This rearrangement joins TRBV4-1 to TRBJ1-3; D gene unclear. The CDR3 runs 15 residues. Per the germline V gene, CDR1 is MGHRA and CDR2 is YSYEKL. The germline V and J ends were trimmed by 1 base and 9 bases, with 16 bases remaining between them. The CDR3 coding sequence is TGCGCCAGCAGCCAAGCATCGTCGGGCCTATCCACCATATATTTT. Protein product: CASSQASSGLSTIYF.

J is TRBJ1-1 and V is TRBV19; 7 bases are shared with TRBD1. The CDR3 totals 14 residues. The ends lost 6 bases at V and 0 bases at J; junction bases unmatched: 4. CDR1 LNHDA and CDR2 SQIVND come from the germline V gene (reference sequence). The CDR3 spells CASSRQGMNTEAFF. CDR3 coding DNA: TGTGCCAGTAGCCGACAGGGTATGAACACTGAAGCTTTCTTT.

This clone was observed a few times. The rearrangement joins TRBV27 to TRBJ2-7; TRBD1 is a possible D gene (5 bases). The CDR3 has 14 amino acids. V was shortened by 6 bases and J by 0 bases, with 12 bases between the two germline ends. Germline V gene sequence: CDR1 MNHEY, CDR2 SMNVEV (reference sequence). The CDR3 sequence is CASRPAGNSYEQYF. The DNA of the CDR3 is TGTGCCAGCAGACCGGCAGGGAACTCCTACGAGCAGTACTTC.

The chain has TRBV6-5 and TRBJ1-5; unclear D gene. CDR1 and CDR2 (germline): MNHEY, SVGAGI. The CDR3 totals 13 residues. The V end was cut by 5 bases, the J end by 4 bases, with 9 bases between. The CDR3 spells CASSTRKNQPQHF. The CDR3 DNA sequence: TGTGCCAGCAGTACTAGAAAAAATCAGCCCCAGCATTTT.

This chain connects TRBV24-1 to TRBJ1-2; 10 nucleotides agree with TRBD1. This CDR3 is built from 15 residues. Germline CDR1 KGHDR, CDR2 SFDVKD. V was pared by 2 bases and J by 3 bases, with 2 bases of the junction left unmatched. The CDR3 sequence is CATSDSGTGDYGYTF. CDR3 DNA sequence: TGTGCCACCAGTGATTCCGGGACAGGGGACTATGGCTACACCTTC.

V usage is TRBV5-4 and J usage is TRBJ1-4; no clear D. The length of the CDR3 is 15 residues. V was cut by 1 base and J by 10 bases, with 17 bases left in between. Germline values: CDR1 SGHNT, CDR2 YYREEE (reference sequence). In DNA, the CDR3 is TGTGCCAGCAGCTTGAGCACCCCCCCGTTTGGAAAACTGTTTTTT. Encoded protein: CASSLSTPPFGKLFF.

V gene TRBV19 combines with J gene TRBJ2-1; no firm D call. Germline CDR1 LNHDA, CDR2 SQIVND (reference sequence). The CDR3 covers 14 residues. Trimming left V 3 bases short and J 7 bases short, with 13 bases between. The CDR3 sequence: CASSMGISGNEQFF. In DNA, the CDR3 is TGTGCCAGTAGTATGGGGATAAGTGGGAATGAGCAGTTCTTC.

This chain's CDR3 is CASSLRQGGVFTEAFF. CDR3 coding DNA: TGTGCCAGTAGTCTGAGACAGGGGGGAGTCTTCACTGAAGCTTTCTTT. The chain joins TRBV19 to TRBJ1-1; 9 bases are shared with TRBD1. Germline CDR1 is LNHDA and CDR2 is SQIVND (reference sequence). V dropped 5 bases and J dropped 4; count of bases not matched to a gene: 11. There are 16 residues in the CDR3. Using reference TRBV19 and TRBJ1-1 for the parts outside the CDR3, the full variable domain is DGGITQSPKYLFRKEGQNVTLSCEQNLNHDAMYWYRQDPGQGLRLIYYSQIVNDFQKGDIAEGYSVSREKKESFPLTVTSAQKNPTAFYLCASSLRQGGVFTEAFFGQGTRLTVV.

This chain links TRBV5-1 with TRBJ2-2; possibly TRBD2 for D (7 bases). The germline CDR1 and CDR2 sequences are SGHRS and YFSETQ. The CDR3 sequence is 14 residues long. The V and J ends lost 4 bases and 7 bases respectively, with 14 bases between them. CDR3 nucleotide sequence: TGCGCCAGCAGCCACGGGGGGCCAAACGGGGAGCTGTTTTTT. Translated, it gives CASSHGGPNGELFF.

This chain connects TRBV7-9 to TRBJ1-2; the D gene is possibly TRBD1 (5 bases). From germline, CDR1 is SEHNR and CDR2 FQNEAQ (reference sequence). V was clipped by 1 base and J by 4 bases, with 10 bases between them. The CDR3 is 14 residues long. The CDR3 protein is CASSLEGNSYGYTF. The CDR3 DNA follows: TGTGCCAGCAGCTTAGAGGGGAACAGCTATGGCTACACCTTC.

The chain couples TRBV5-6 to TRBJ2-7, with TRBD1 matching 8 bases. Germline CDR1 reads SGHDT; CDR2 reads YYEEEE. V dropped 2 bases and J dropped 4; count of bases not matched to a gene: 11. The CDR3 spans 16 residues. DNA for the CDR3: TGTGCCAGCAGCTTCCTCAGGGGGCGGTATGAATACGAGCAGTACTTC. Encoded protein: CASSFLRGRYEYEQYF.

The chain couples TRBV3-1 (or the pseudogene TRBV3-2) to TRBJ2-3; 10 nucleotides match TRBD2. Germline-derived CDR1 and CDR2 are LGHDT and YNNKEL (reference sequence). V was pared by 0 bases and J by 7 bases, with 4 bases of the junction left unmatched. The CDR3 sequence is 15 residues long. The CDR3 spells CASSQDLLAGNTQYF. CDR3 DNA sequence: TGTGCCAGCAGCCAAGATCTACTAGCGGGGAATACGCAGTATTTT.

This chain joins TRBV7-2 and TRBJ1-2, with D unclear. The V gene's germline CDR1 is SGHTA and CDR2 FQGNSA. V gave up 1 base and J gave up 4 bases, with 13 bases separating them. The CDR3 runs to 15 residues. In nucleotides, the CDR3 is TGTGCCAGCAGCTTAGTTGTCAGATCCGTCTATGGCTACACCTTC. This translates into CASSLVVRSVYGYTF. Variable domain in full (rest from reference TRBV7-2 and TRBJ1-2): GAGVSQSPSNKVTEKGKDVELRCDPISGHTALYWYRQSLGQGLEFLIYFQGNSAPDKSGLPSDRFSAERTGGSVSTLTIQRTQQEDSAVYLCASSLVVRSVYGYTFGSGTRLTVV.

V is TRBV12-5 and J is TRBJ2-1; no reliable D call. Per the germline V gene, CDR1 is LGHNT and CDR2 is FRNRAP. The CDR3 totals 15 residues. V shed 2 bases and J shed 7 bases, with 15 bases lying between them. The CDR3 sequence is CASGLNSRSGNEQFF. The CDR3 bases are TGTGCTAGTGGTTTGAACAGCCGGTCTGGGAATGAGCAGTTCTTC. The variable domain in full, completed from reference TRBV12-5 and TRBJ2-1, reads DARVTQTPRHKVTEMGQEVTMRCQPILGHNTVFWYRQTMMQGLELLAYFRNRAPLDDSGMPKDRFSAEMPDATLATLKIQPSEPRDSAVYFCASGLNSRSGNEQFFGPGTRLTVL.

The rearrangement joins TRBV7-9 to TRBJ1-4; D is unresolved. This CDR3 has 17 amino acids. Between the trimmed V and J ends, which lost 3 bases and 8 bases, there was a span of 22 bases. Germline V gene lookup returns CDR1 SEHNR and CDR2 FQNEAQ (reference sequence). CDR3 amino acids: CASSFVGGRSGREKLFF. As DNA, the CDR3 is TGTGCCAGCAGCTTTGTCGGAGGGAGGAGCGGACGGGAAAAACTGTTTTTT.

This clone was picked up one time. The gene calls are TRBV5-6 and TRBJ2-7; D is unclear. Germline values: CDR1 SGHDT, CDR2 YYEEEE. The CDR3 has 12 residues. V lost 10 bases and J 3 bases, leaving 14 bases between the germline ends. Here the CDR3 DNA reads TGTGCCGGAACCCTCGGTAGCTACGAGCAGTACTTC. It is translated as CAGTLGSYEQYF. The full variable domain, in which reference TRBV5-6 and TRBJ2-7 provide the parts outside the CDR3, is DAGVTQSPTHLIKTRGQQVTLRCSPKSGHDTVSWYQQALGQGPQFIFQYYEEEERQRGNFPDRFSGHQFPNYSSELNVNALLLGDSALYLCAGTLGSYEQYFGPGTRLTVT.

This clone was counted at least ten times. The chain has TRBV6-6 and TRBJ2-3, with D uncertain. V lost 2 bases to trimming and J lost 0 bases, with 9 bases between them. CDR1 is MNHNY, CDR2 SVGAGI, per germline (reference sequence). The CDR3 runs to 15 residues. In DNA form, the CDR3 reads TGTGCCAGCAGTTACATGCCCGAGAGCACAGATACGCAGTATTTT. Protein product: CASSYMPESTDTQYF.

The chain recombines TRBV5-6 with TRBJ1-6; TRBD1 might be the D (6 bases). V lost 0 bases, J lost 6 bases, and 7 bases lay in between. The CDR3 is 14 residues long. From germline, CDR1 is SGHDT and CDR2 YYEEEE. The CDR3 DNA reads as TGTGCCAGCAGCTTGGACAGGGCTAATTCACCCCTCCACTTT. It yields the protein CASSLDRANSPLHF.

The rearrangement uses TRBV9 and TRBJ2-2; D unclear. The CDR3 is 15 amino acids. Germline V gene sequence: CDR1 SGDLS, CDR2 YYNGEE. Trimming took off 0 bases at V and 2 bases at J, with 8 bases between the two ends. For the CDR3, the DNA is TGTGCCAGCAGCGTAGAAACAGCCAACACCGGGGAGCTGTTTTTT. Translating it yields CASSVETANTGELFF.

This chain joins TRBV2 and TRBJ2-3; perhaps TRBD2 as D (5 bases). Trimming took 8 bases from V and 0 from J, leaving 18 bases between them. Per germline, CDR1 SNHLY and CDR2 FYNNEI. The CDR3 totals 16 residues. The CDR3: CASSPTPRGSTDTQYF. CDR3 DNA sequence: TGTGCCAGCTCCCCCACGCCCCGGGGAAGCACAGATACGCAGTATTTT.

The V call is TRBV19, the J call TRBJ1-5, with unresolved D. The V and J ends lost 7 bases and 2 bases respectively, with 18 bases between them. The germline V gene encodes CDR1 LNHDA and CDR2 SQIVND (reference sequence). This CDR3 is built from 16 residues. The CDR3 reads CASTAPTPGGNQPQHF. CDR3 DNA: TGTGCCAGTACTGCTCCAACCCCCGGGGGCAATCAGCCCCAGCATTTT.

This sequence joins TRBV11-3 and TRBJ1-1, with D perhaps matching TRBD1 (6 bases). Germline CDR1 SGHNT, CDR2 YENEEA. CDR3 length equals 13 residues. V was cut by 6 bases and J by 8 bases, with 16 bases left in between. The CDR3 region is CASSPNRDAEAFF. CDR3 sequence (DNA): TGTGCCAGCAGTCCTAACAGGGATGCCGAAGCTTTCTTT.